The 3 T cell receptor beta chains below were found in one sample sequenced in a study of radiotherapy plus CTLA-4 blockade in lung cancer. The table came from immunoSEQ multiplex PCR; TCRdb's copy has only in-frame clones and leaves some out. The sample carries more than 80,000 clones, about 83% recorded once. The sequencing here drew on peripheral blood, taken from a patient treated with radiotherapy plus ipilimumab. The receptors come from a human donor with non-small cell lung cancer that progressed on radiotherapy plus ipilimumab. Some clones in this sample may be carry-over from other donors' samples.

As for this clone: The sample carries other DNA sequences with the same CDR3. The V and J genes are TRBV27 and TRBJ2-6; 7 positions agree with TRBD2. Germline assignment: CDR1 MNHEY and CDR2 SMNVEV (reference sequence). The CDR3 loop spans 19 amino acids. The trim removed 5 bases at V and 0 bases at J, leaving 13 bases unmatched. The CDR3 here is CASSTLGPGRSSGANVLTF. The DNA of the CDR3 is TGTGCCAGCAGTACACTAGGGCCCGGGAGGAGCTCTGGGGCCAACGTCCTGACTTTC.

This clone showed up just once. The chain recombines TRBV5-6 with TRBJ2-1, with 9 positions matching TRBD1. The CDR3 is 15 amino acids. The ends lost 2 bases at V and 4 bases at J; junction bases unmatched: 4. Germline V lookup: CDR1 SGHDT, CDR2 YYEEEE. The CDR3 sequence: CASSLFGTGYNEQFF. The CDR3 coding sequence is TGTGCCAGCAGCTTATTTGGGACAGGGTACAATGAGCAGTTCTTC.

This clone came up once. The chain recombines TRBV5-4 with TRBJ2-3; 7 bases are a match to TRBD1. Germline lookup yields CDR1 SGHNT and CDR2 YYREEE (reference sequence). The CDR3 is made up of 14 amino acids. Trimming removed 4 bases from V and 8 bases from J; junction bases left unmatched: 10. The CDR3 here is CASSIDRVKGTQYF. In nucleotides, the CDR3 is TGTGCCAGCAGCATCGACAGGGTCAAGGGTACGCAGTATTTT.